This entry lists 27 T cell receptor beta chains sequenced from one sample in a study of blood T cell repertoires in COVID-19. Sequencing used immunoSEQ multiplex PCR; TCRdb keeps in-frame clones, though not all of them. The sample has under 55,000 clones; roughly nine tenths are singletons. The sequenced sample was peripheral blood. All receptors come from a woman over 75 with active COVID-19.

There are a few counts of this clone. The chain recombines TRBV6-6 with TRBJ1-1; the D gene is possibly TRBD1 (5 bases). From germline, CDR1 is MNHNY and CDR2 SVGAGI (reference sequence). The ends were cut back, 4 bases at V and 4 bases at J, with 10 bases in the middle. CDR3 length equals 13 residues. CDR3 sequence (DNA): TGTGCCAGCAGTTCTCCAACAGGCACTGAAGCTTTCTTT. This gives the protein CASSSPTGTEAFF.

The J gene is TRBJ2-2, the V gene TRBV7-2, with D possibly being TRBD2 (6 bases). The V gene's germline CDR1 is SGHTA and CDR2 FQGNSA. V dropped 5 bases and J dropped 4 bases, with 8 bases sitting between them. The CDR3 is made up of 13 amino acids. CDR3 region: CASSRGGTGELFF. The DNA for the CDR3 is TGTGCCAGCAGCAGGGGAGGCACCGGGGAGCTGTTTTTT.

The CDR3 loop reads CASSQGQKYGYTF. In DNA form, the CDR3 reads TGTGCCAGCAGTCAGGGACAGAAATATGGCTACACCTTC. This rearrangement joins TRBV6-2 or TRBV6-3 to TRBJ1-2, with 7 bases identical to TRBD1. The CDR3 has 13 residues. The germline V gene has CDR1 MNHEY and CDR2 SVGEGT. Trimming took 5 bases from V and 5 from J; bases not matched to a gene: 5.

Only a few counts were recorded for this clone. The chain has TRBV15 and TRBJ1-2; the D gene is possibly TRBD1 (6 bases). V was shortened by 0 bases and J by 1 base, with 18 bases between the two germline ends. Germline values: CDR1 LNHNV, CDR2 YYDKDF (reference sequence). The CDR3 runs 18 residues. The CDR3 region has the DNA TGTGCCACCAGCAGAGATGACAGGCCAAGGCATATTAACTATGGCTACACCTTC. Protein: CATSRDDRPRHINYGYTF.

The chain has TRBV9 and TRBJ2-7; 9 bases are shared with TRBD1. CDR1 SGDLS and CDR2 YYNGEE come from the germline V gene. The CDR3 totals 15 residues. After removal of 0 bases from V and 1 base from J, the junction contained 2 bases not matched to a gene. The CDR3 DNA reads as TGTGCCAGCAGCGTAGGACAGGGGGATTCCTACGAGCAGTACTTC. Translated: CASSVGQGDSYEQYF.

This chain links TRBV18 with TRBJ2-7; 10 bases are shared with TRBD1. CDR3 length: 15 amino acids. V lost 3 bases and J lost 4; bases outside the gene matches: 6. CDR1 and CDR2 (germline): KGHSH, LQKENI. The CDR3 is CASSPRDRGIYEQYF. DNA of the CDR3: TGTGCCAGCTCACCCCGGGACAGGGGAATATACGAGCAGTACTTC.

This clone was seen once. The chain uses TRBV4-1 and TRBJ1-6; TRBD1 matches 7 bases. Germline V gene sequence: CDR1 MGHRA, CDR2 YSYEKL. V shed 3 bases, J shed 10 bases, and the junction held 9 bases outside the gene matches. The CDR3 has 15 residues. The CDR3 bases are TGCGCCAGCAGCCACAGAGCGGGGGACAGCTCACCCCTCCACTTT. Translation gives CASSHRAGDSSPLHF.

The J gene is TRBJ1-6, the V gene TRBV28; no firm D call. Between the trimmed V and J ends, which lost 2 bases and 9 bases, there was a span of 8 bases. CDR1 and CDR2 from the germline V gene are MDHEN and SYDVKM. This CDR3 spans 13 amino acids. The CDR3 bases are TGTGCCAGCAGTTTAACCAGTTTTTCACCCCTCCACTTT. Translated, it gives CASSLTSFSPLHF.

This clone appeared once. J is TRBJ2-7 and V is TRBV11-2, with TRBD2 identical over 7 bases. The CDR3 has 15 amino acids. CDR1 SGHAT and CDR2 FQNNGV come from the germline V gene. J was trimmed by 0 bases and V by 1 base; bases with no gene match: 3. CDR3 protein: CASSLVGGDSYEQYF. As DNA, the CDR3 is TGTGCCAGCAGCTTAGTGGGGGGGGACTCCTACGAGCAGTACTTC.

The gene calls are TRBV2 and TRBJ1-1, with 8 bases lining up with TRBD1. In germline, CDR1 is SNHLY, CDR2 FYNNEI. Germline trimming cut 6 bases from V and 1 base from J; bases unmatched to any gene: 7. This CDR3 contains 15 residues. The CDR3 region has the DNA TGTGCCAGCAGGGTGGAGCAGGGGGCGAACACTGAAGCTTTCTTT. This sequence encodes CASRVEQGANTEAFF.

V gene TRBV5-1 combines with J gene TRBJ2-5; D ambiguous. Germline V gene data show CDR1 as SGHRS and CDR2 as YFSETQ. The CDR3 is made up of 13 amino acids. The V end lost 3 bases, the J end lost 1 base, and 7 bases lay between the germline ends. CDR3 region: CASSSELQETQYF. The CDR3 coding sequence is TGCGCCAGCAGCTCCGAACTCCAAGAGACCCAGTACTTC.

The V call is TRBV5-1, the J call TRBJ2-2; 10 nucleotides agree with TRBD1. Germline assignment: CDR1 SGHRS and CDR2 YFSETQ. CDR3 size: 15 residues. Trimming at V came to 4 bases and at J to 7 bases, leaving 7 bases not matched to a gene. This CDR3 is CASSIGQGGIGELFF. The CDR3 DNA follows: TGCGCCAGCAGCATAGGACAGGGGGGTATCGGGGAGCTGTTTTTT.

The V and J genes are TRBV29-1 and TRBJ2-2, with D perhaps matching TRBD2 (6 bases). V lost 7 bases to trimming and J lost 4 bases, with 13 bases between them. Germline CDR1 SQVTM, CDR2 ANQGSEA. The CDR3 loop spans 13 amino acids. The CDR3 DNA follows: TGCAGCGCGATCCCAGCGGGCACCGGGGAGCTGTTTTTT. Its translation is CSAIPAGTGELFF.

The V and J genes are TRBV7-9 and TRBJ1-2, with D unclear. Germline-derived CDR1 and CDR2 are SEHNR and FQNEAQ (reference sequence). The CDR3 extends over 14 amino acids. The V gene lost 2 bases and the J gene lost 1 base, with 8 bases spanning the gap. The CDR3 coding sequence is TGTGCCAGCAGCTTACACACGGGTAACTATGGCTACACCTTC. Encoded protein: CASSLHTGNYGYTF. The variable domain in full, with the rest retrieved from reference TRBV7-9 and TRBJ1-2, is DTGVSQNPRHKITKRGQNVTFRCDPISEHNRLYWYRQTLGQGPEFLTYFQNEAQLEKSRLLSDRFSAERPKGSFSTLEIQRTEQGDSAMYLCASSLHTGNYGYTFGSGTRLTVV.

This clone was detected only a few times. The chain recombines TRBV6-6 with TRBJ1-4; D is possibly TRBD1 (6 bases). From germline, CDR1 is MNHNY and CDR2 SVGAGI (reference sequence). The ends were cut back, 7 bases at V and 9 bases at J, with 18 bases in the middle. The CDR3 spans 14 residues. CDR3 DNA: TGTGCCAGCACCTCCTCAGGGGTTGGTCAAAAACTGTTTTTT. Its translation: CASTSSGVGQKLFF.

The rearrangement joins TRBV7-2 to TRBJ1-4; D is possibly TRBD1 (5 bases). The V end lost 1 base, the J end lost 13 bases, and 13 bases lay between the germline ends. Germline V CDR1 and CDR2: SGHTA, FQGNSA. CDR3 length: 13 residues. CDR3 region: CASSLEARRALFF. CDR3 nucleotide sequence: TGTGCCAGCAGCTTAGAGGCGCGCAGGGCACTGTTTTTT.

This chain uses TRBV20-1 with TRBJ1-5; the match to TRBD1 covers 7 bases. The J segment lost 2 bases and the V segment lost 3 bases, leaving 7 bases of the junction unmatched. This CDR3 region has 15 residues. Germline V gene sequence: CDR1 DFQATT, CDR2 SNEGSKA (reference sequence). CDR3 DNA sequence: TGCAGTGCTAGTAGGGACAGTTGGGGCAATCAGCCCCAGCATTTT. It translates to CSASRDSWGNQPQHF.

This rearrangement joins TRBV11-3 to TRBJ2-2; 9 bases map to TRBD1. V dropped 4 bases and J dropped 3; count of bases not matched to a gene: 3. The V gene's germline CDR1 is SGHNT and CDR2 YENEEA. The CDR3 totals 15 residues. The chain's CDR3 is CASSSGTGYTGELFF. In DNA form, the CDR3 reads TGTGCCAGCAGCTCCGGGACAGGGTACACCGGGGAGCTGTTTTTT.

This sequence joins TRBV5-6 and TRBJ2-5; 8 positions match TRBD1. The trim removed 3 bases at V and 4 bases at J, leaving 14 bases unmatched. Germline V lookup: CDR1 SGHDT, CDR2 YYEEEE. CDR3 length: 17 amino acids. CDR3 DNA sequence: TGTGCCAGCAGCTCCCCCCTAGGGACAGGCGTACGAGAGACCCAGTACTTC. Its protein is CASSSPLGTGVRETQYF.

J is TRBJ2-2 and V is TRBV11-2; D uncertain. Germline-derived CDR1 and CDR2 are SGHAT and FQNNGV. The CDR3 consists of 15 residues. The V gene lost 5 bases and the J gene lost 6 bases, with 16 bases spanning the gap. CDR3 nucleotides: TGTGCCAGCAGCCTGGCCCGGGTGAGCGCCGGGGAGCTGTTTTTT. It yields the protein CASSLARVSAGELFF.

This clone was observed a single time. The chain has TRBV7-2 and TRBJ1-2, with 7 bases that match TRBD1. Germline V CDR1 and CDR2: SGHTA, FQGNSA. The CDR3 extends over 15 amino acids. V lost 5 bases and J lost 0; bases outside the gene matches: 6. CDR3 protein: CASSENRGANYGYTF. Written as DNA, the CDR3 is TGTGCCAGCAGCGAAAACAGGGGAGCTAACTATGGCTACACCTTC.

The chain employs TRBV7-3 and TRBJ2-3; 7 bases line up with TRBD2. J was trimmed by 3 bases and V by 5 bases; bases with no gene match: 8. In germline, CDR1 is SGHTA, CDR2 FQGTGA. The CDR3 sequence is 15 residues long. The CDR3 loop reads CASSLNGLGTDTQYF. The CDR3 coding sequence is TGTGCCAGCAGCCTTAACGGACTAGGGACAGATACGCAGTATTTT.

The chain recombines TRBV9 with TRBJ2-5; the match to TRBD2 covers 8 bases. The germline V gene has CDR1 SGDLS and CDR2 YYNGEE. V dropped 0 bases and J dropped 1; count of bases not matched to a gene: 8. CDR3 size: 17 residues. CDR3 DNA sequence: TGTGCCAGCAGCGTAGGGGCTAGCGGGCGAACCCAAGAGACCCAGTACTTC. It yields the protein CASSVGASGRTQETQYF.

The J gene is TRBJ2-7, the V gene TRBV27; 10 positions match TRBD1. Germline V gene sequence: CDR1 MNHEY, CDR2 SMNVEV (reference sequence). The CDR3 length is 14 residues. Germline trimming cut 3 bases from V and 3 bases from J; bases unmatched to any gene: 2. The CDR3 reads CASSFGDRGYEQYF. The CDR3 nucleotides are TGTGCCAGCAGTTTCGGGGACAGGGGCTACGAGCAGTACTTC.

This clone was counted a single time. This chain links TRBV6-6 with TRBJ1-5, with TRBD1 matching over 10 bases. Germline V gene lookup returns CDR1 MNHNY and CDR2 SVGAGI (reference sequence). The length of the CDR3 is 16 residues. Unmatched junction bases numbered 6, after V lost 2 bases and J lost 5 bases. The CDR3 loop is CASSYPLTGGYQPQHF. In nucleotides, the CDR3 is TGTGCCAGCAGTTACCCTTTGACAGGGGGCTATCAGCCCCAGCATTTT.

The rearrangement joins TRBV5-1 to TRBJ2-5; maybe TRBD2 (6 bases). The germline V gene encodes CDR1 SGHRS and CDR2 YFSETQ. CDR3 length: 18 amino acids. The germline V and J ends were trimmed by 4 bases and 2 bases, with 24 bases remaining between them. CDR3: CASSHRQNLLAGQETQYF. CDR3 sequence (DNA): TGCGCCAGCAGCCACCGCCAAAACCTACTCGCGGGGCAAGAGACCCAGTACTTC. Drawing the rest from reference TRBV5-1 and TRBJ2-5, the complete variable domain is KAGVTQTPRYLIKTRGQQVTLSCSPISGHRSVSWYQQTPGQGLQFLFEYFSETQRNKGNFPGRFSGRQFSNSRSEMNVSTLELGDSALYLCASSHRQNLLAGQETQYFGPGTRLLVL.

This chain uses TRBV7-9 with TRBJ2-5; maybe TRBD2 (5 bases). This CDR3 has 15 residues. V gave up 1 base and J gave up 2 bases, with 11 bases separating them. Germline V lookup: CDR1 SEHNR, CDR2 FQNEAQ (reference sequence). The CDR3 nucleotides read TGTGCCAGCAGCTTAGTCGGGGAGATACAAGAGACCCAGTACTTC. It encodes CASSLVGEIQETQYF.